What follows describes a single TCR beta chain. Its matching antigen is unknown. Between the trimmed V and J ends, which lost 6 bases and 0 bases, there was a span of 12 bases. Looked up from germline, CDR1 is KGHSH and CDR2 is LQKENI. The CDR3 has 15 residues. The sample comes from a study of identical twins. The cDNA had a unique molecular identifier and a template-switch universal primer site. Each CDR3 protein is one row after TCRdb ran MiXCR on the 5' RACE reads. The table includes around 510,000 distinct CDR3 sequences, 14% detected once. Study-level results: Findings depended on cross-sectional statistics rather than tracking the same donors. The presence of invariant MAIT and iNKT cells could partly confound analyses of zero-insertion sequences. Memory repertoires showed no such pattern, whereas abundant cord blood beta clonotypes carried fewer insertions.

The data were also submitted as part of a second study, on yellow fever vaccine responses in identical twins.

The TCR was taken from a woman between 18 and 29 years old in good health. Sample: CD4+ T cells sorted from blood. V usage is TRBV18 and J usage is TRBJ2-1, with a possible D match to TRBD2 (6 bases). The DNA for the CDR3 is TGTGCCAGCTCCCGACGGGACTTCTCCTACAATGAGCAGTTCTTC. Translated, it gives CASSRRDFSYNEQFF.